This TCR beta chain was sequenced during a study of T cells in Graves' hyperthyroidism and ophthalmopathy. This clonotype has ten or more counts. A read error may produce the germline difference seen at one junction end. Germline CDR1 and CDR2: SGHRS and YFSETQ. The CDR3 runs 15 residues. Amplification of TCR beta CDR3 regions used RNA as the template. The HTBI primer set served for first-round RT-PCR of the TCR CDR3. TCRdb passed the multiplex PCR reads through MiXCR, listing each CDR3 protein once. The table records over 450,000 distinct CDR3 sequences, 14% of them present only once. The sequence was obtained from a woman aged 18-35 years with Graves' hyperthyroidism. The chain uses TRBV5-1 and TRBJ2-6; D gene ambiguous. What was sequenced was blood. This chain's CDR3 is CASSLGSSGANVLTF. The DNA of the CDR3 is TGTGCCAGCAGTTTAGGGTCCTCTGGGGCCAACGTCCTGACTTTC.